This TCR beta chain is drawn from a study of blood T cell repertoires in COVID-19. Study-wide context: COVID-19 samples, acute and convalescent, were from the United States, Italy and Spain. Sources were T cells, B-cell-depleted T cells, or PBMCs; the material itself was cDNA or gDNA.

CDR3 length equals 14 residues. With V trimmed by 4 bases and J by 4 bases, 6 bases remained unmatched. Germline values: CDR1 LGHDT, CDR2 YNNKEL (reference sequence). The authors' processing: Nucleated cell counts were estimated from reference gene primer amplification. Method: immunoSEQ multiplex PCR; TCRdb's copy keeps in-frame clones and lacks some. D and trimming were read from the DNA, whereas the V and J calls and clone size are those reported in that table. Altogether 30,000 to 35,000 clones are present, 80% to 90% being singletons, with the ten largest covering 25% to 30%. V is TRBV3-1 (or the pseudogene TRBV3-2) and J is TRBJ2-5; 7 bases fit TRBD1. Sequences were obtained from peripheral blood. This sequence was found in an elderly man with acute or convalescent COVID-19. The DNA of the CDR3 is TGTGCCAGCAGCCTGAACAGGGGTTCAGAGACCCAGTACTTC. This sequence encodes CASSLNRGSETQYF.